The entry below describes one T cell receptor (beta chain). This entry belongs to a study of blood T cell repertoires in COVID-19. Background on the study: Acute-phase and convalescent COVID-19 samples originated in the United States, Italy and Spain. Sample material is recorded as cDNA or gDNA derived from T cells, B-cell-depleted T cells, or PBMCs.

The repertoire was sequenced with immunoSEQ multiplex PCR; TCRdb's copy has only in-frame clones and lacks some. The sample shows hundreds of thousands of clones, about 86% of them seen only once. The receptor comes from a man older than 75 with acute or convalescent COVID-19. Sequencing was carried out using peripheral blood.

CDR3 region: CASSTEEGQGSTGELFF. In DNA, the CDR3 is TGTGCCAGTAGTACCGAAGAGGGACAGGGAAGCACCGGGGAGCTGTTTTTT. This chain connects TRBV19 to TRBJ2-2; 9 bases are shared with TRBD1. The CDR3 contains 17 residues. Losses at the gene ends were 4 bases for V and 4 bases for J; bases not matched to a gene: 10. Germline-derived CDR1 and CDR2 are LNHDA and SQIVND (reference sequence).